This TCR beta chain came from a study of blood T cells in healthy people across ages. Study context: About one barcoded beta molecule per two T cells was the capture yield of template switching.

Overall study results and limits: Diversity was estimated from one million T cells, and these estimates were considered underestimates. Per million T cells, TCR beta diversity dropped about linearly as age rose. Lack of knowledge of donor CMV status possibly confounded expanded clonotype changes.

V was clipped by 3 bases and J by 4 bases; unmatched bases: 7. The CDR3 covers 15 residues. CDR1 SGHNT and CDR2 YYREEE come from the germline V gene (reference sequence). A second PCR of 7 to 11 cycles used a sample-barcoded 5' primer and a J-beta primer mix. MiXCR was run by TCRdb on the 5' RACE reads, yielding one entry per CDR3 protein. The table records 850,000 to 1,000,000 distinct CDR3 sequences, roughly 51% of them present only once. Worth noting for this clonotype: Its matching antigen is unknown.

Material for sequencing was blood. This chain connects TRBV5-4 to TRBJ2-1; 7 positions agree with TRBD2. This clonotype originated in a woman in her sixties or seventies in good health. The CDR3 nucleotides read TGTGCCAGCAGCTCAGGGAGGGAGGGATACAATGAGCAGTTCTTC. The encoded protein is CASSSGREGYNEQFF. The full variable domain, in which reference TRBV5-4 and TRBJ2-1 provide the parts outside the CDR3, is ETGVTQSPTHLIKTRGQQVTLRCSSQSGHNTVSWYQQALGQGPQFIFQYYREEENGRGNFPPRFSGLQFPNYSSELNVNALELDDSALYLCASSSGREGYNEQFFGPGTRLTVL.